This T cell receptor (beta chain) is drawn from a study of blood T cells in healthy people across ages. For the second PCR, which ran for 7 to 11 cycles, a sample-barcoded 5' primer and a J-beta primer mix were used. Every sample produced at least 3 million CDR3-containing paired-end reads. A single record per CDR3 protein comes from TCRdb applying MiXCR to the 5' RACE reads. Among some 1.5 million distinct CDR3 sequences listed, about 28% were seen once. CDR3 length: 13 residues. V lost 7 bases and J lost 13; bases outside the gene matches: 16. The V gene's germline CDR1 is SQVTM and CDR2 ANQGSEA. The origin of this receptor is a woman in her twenties or thirties in good health. This sequence joins TRBV29-1 and TRBJ2-4, with 7 bases identical to TRBD2. Sequenced: blood. The CDR3 loop reads CSATGGSSNEQYF. The CDR3 bases are TGCAGCGCCACGGGGGGATCCTCCAATGAGCAGTACTTC. Looking up the rest from reference TRBV29-1 and TRBJ2-4 gives the full variable domain: SAVISQKPSRDICQRGTSLTIQCQVDSQVTMMFWYRQQPGQSLTLIATANQGSEATYESGFVIDKFPISRPNLTFSTLTVSNMSPEDSSIYLCSATGGSSNEQYFGAGTRLSVL.